These 27 T cell receptor beta chains were sequenced from one sample in a study of OX40 agonist ivuxolimab in advanced cancers. Libraries were prepared by immunoSEQ multiplex PCR; TCRdb keeps only in-frame clonotypes and omits some of them. The data contain tens of thousands of clones, 70% to 90% of them singletons. Specimen: CD4+ or CD8+ T cells sorted from blood, collected in a trial of the OX40 agonist ivuxolimab. These TCRs come from an adult with an advanced solid tumor such as melanoma, head and neck, liver or kidney cancer.

The chain has TRBV6-1 and TRBJ1-5; 9 positions agree with TRBD1. The CDR3 length is 14 residues. Germline-derived CDR1 and CDR2 are MNHNS and SASEGT. Losses at the gene ends were 6 bases for V and 6 bases for J; bases not matched to a gene: 6. CDR3 amino acids: CASRGTGWGQPQHF. DNA for the CDR3: TGTGCCAGCAGGGGGACAGGGTGGGGTCAGCCCCAGCATTTT.

The chain combines TRBV27 with TRBJ2-2; 8 bases are shared with TRBD2. J gave up 4 bases and V 3 bases, and 1 base lay outside the gene matches. This CDR3 has 14 amino acids. Germline V gives CDR1 MNHEY, CDR2 SMNVEV (reference sequence). This CDR3 reads CASSFGGATGELFF. The DNA for the CDR3 is TGTGCCAGCAGTTTCGGGGGGGCCACCGGGGAGCTGTTTTTT.

This chain uses TRBV7-2 with TRBJ1-1; TRBD1 might be the D (5 bases). There are 14 residues in the CDR3. The germline V and J ends were trimmed by 5 bases and 3 bases, with 13 bases remaining between them. Per the germline V gene, CDR1 is SGHTA and CDR2 is FQGNSA. In nucleotides, the CDR3 is TGTGCCAGCAGCCCCTTGGGGGTTGACACTGAAGCTTTCTTT. Its protein is CASSPLGVDTEAFF. The full variable domain, rest sourced from reference TRBV7-2 and TRBJ1-1, is GAGVSQSPSNKVTEKGKDVELRCDPISGHTALYWYRQSLGQGLEFLIYFQGNSAPDKSGLPSDRFSAERTGGSVSTLTIQRTQQEDSAVYLCASSPLGVDTEAFFGQGTRLTVV.

In its sample, this clone was seen a few times. The CDR3 nucleotides read TGCGCCAGCAGCTCCTCGGGACAGCGCCTCACCTTC. This encodes CASSSSGQRLTF. The V call is TRBV5-1, the J call TRBJ1-2; TRBD1 matches at 7 bases. The CDR3 is 12 residues long. Germline values: CDR1 SGHRS, CDR2 YFSETQ. V shed 3 bases, J shed 13 bases, and the junction held 9 bases outside the gene matches. The full variable domain, its missing parts supplied by reference TRBV5-1 and TRBJ1-2, is KAGVTQTPRYLIKTRGQQVTLSCSPISGHRSVSWYQQTPGQGLQFLFEYFSETQRNKGNFPGRFSGRQFSNSRSEMNVSTLELGDSALYLCASSSSGQRLTFGSGTRLTVV.

The chain carries TRBV7-3 and TRBJ2-3; D is perhaps TRBD1 or TRBD2 (6 bases each). Germline loops: CDR1 SGHTA, CDR2 FQGTGA. The CDR3 is 15 residues long. Trimming shortened V by 3 bases and J by 3 bases, and 13 bases separated the two germline ends. CDR3 in DNA: TGTGCCAGCAGCTTTCTTCTAGGGGGGACAGATACGCAGTATTTT. Protein product: CASSFLLGGTDTQYF.

This chain joins TRBV5-1 and TRBJ2-6; D is undetermined. CDR3 size: 16 residues. Per the germline V gene, CDR1 is SGHRS and CDR2 is YFSETQ. Deletions cut 7 bases from V and 2 bases from J, with 16 bases between. The CDR3 loop is CASLPLDGTGANVLTF. The DNA of the CDR3 is TGCGCCAGCCTACCCTTAGATGGGACTGGGGCCAACGTCCTGACTTTC.

This clone appeared a single time. This CDR3 is CASSLRGASDTQYF. The CDR3 DNA is TGTGCCAGCAGCCTACGGGGGGCCTCGGATACGCAGTATTTT. J is TRBJ2-3 and V is TRBV7-6, with D tentatively TRBD2 (7 bases). The germline V gene encodes CDR1 SGHVS and CDR2 FNYEAQ. Between the trimmed V and J ends, which lost 5 bases and 6 bases, there was a span of 15 bases. This CDR3 region has 14 residues.

The chain combines TRBV11-3 with TRBJ1-2, with D perhaps matching TRBD1 (5 bases). The CDR3 is 15 residues long. Trimming took off 5 bases at V and 2 bases at J, with 15 bases between the two ends. The germline V gene has CDR1 SGHNT and CDR2 YENEEA. This CDR3 is CASSPEPGENYGYTF. The CDR3 bases are TGTGCCAGCAGCCCAGAACCGGGGGAAAACTATGGCTACACCTTC.

The chain couples TRBV9 to TRBJ2-3; D is unresolved. The germline gives CDR1 SGDLS, CDR2 YYNGEE. The CDR3 consists of 14 residues. The V end lost 4 bases, the J end lost 0 bases, and 9 bases lay between the germline ends. CDR3 DNA: TGTGCCAGCAGCCCGTTTGGCAGCACAGATACGCAGTATTTT. This codes for CASSPFGSTDTQYF.

This clone appeared a few times. The chain uses TRBV18 and TRBJ2-1; 9 positions agree with TRBD2. Germline V gives CDR1 KGHSH, CDR2 LQKENI. The ends lost 0 bases at V and 9 bases at J; junction bases unmatched: 3. This CDR3 comprises 14 residues. The CDR3 here is CASSPPPAGGEQFF. The CDR3 DNA is TGTGCCAGCTCACCACCGCCAGCGGGAGGTGAGCAGTTCTTC.

This rearrangement joins TRBV9 to TRBJ2-1; TRBD1 matches at 7 bases. V shed 3 bases, J shed 3 bases, and the junction held 12 bases outside the gene matches. Germline-derived CDR1 and CDR2 are SGDLS and YYNGEE. This CDR3 has 17 amino acids. CDR3 loop: CASSGKRLGTDYNEQFF. CDR3 nucleotides: TGTGCCAGCAGCGGCAAAAGGCTTGGGACAGACTACAATGAGCAGTTCTTC.

J is TRBJ1-3 and V is TRBV5-5; TRBD1 matches at 7 bases. Germline V gives CDR1 SGHKS, CDR2 YYEKEE (reference sequence). Losses at the gene ends were 0 bases for V and 8 bases for J; bases not matched to a gene: 5. The CDR3 totals 14 residues. CDR3 amino acids: CASSLERQGDTIYF. CDR3 coding DNA: TGTGCCAGCAGCTTGGAGAGACAGGGAGACACCATATATTTT.

The CDR3 region has the DNA TGTGCCAGCAAACTAGATAACGACGAGCAGTACTTC. Protein: CASKLDNDEQYF. V and J are TRBV7-9 and TRBJ2-7, with TRBD2 as a possible D gene (5 bases). Germline V gene sequence: CDR1 SEHNR, CDR2 FQNEAQ (reference sequence). Trimming cost V 7 bases and J 5 bases, with 12 bases left between them. The CDR3 runs 12 residues.

V usage is TRBV19 and J usage is TRBJ2-3; 7 positions match TRBD1. Germline V gene data show CDR1 as LNHDA and CDR2 as SQIVND (reference sequence). After removal of 11 bases from V and 0 bases from J, the junction contained 2 bases not matched to a gene. This CDR3 comprises 12 residues. The CDR3 nucleotides are TGTGCCGAGACAGGGAGCACAGATACGCAGTATTTT. It encodes CAETGSTDTQYF.

Here the CDR3 reads CASRFSGTVGTDTQYF. Here the CDR3 DNA reads TGTGCCAGTAGATTTAGCGGAACGGTGGGCACAGATACGCAGTATTTT. The chain carries TRBV19 and TRBJ2-3; possibly TRBD2 for D (6 bases). V was pared by 6 bases and J by 1 base, with 17 bases between. Germline V gene sequence: CDR1 LNHDA, CDR2 SQIVND (reference sequence). The CDR3 runs 16 residues.

The table lists this clone with a few counts. V usage is TRBV5-4 and J usage is TRBJ1-1; D gene ambiguous. Looked up from germline, CDR1 is SGHNT and CDR2 is YYREEE (reference sequence). The CDR3 extends over 14 amino acids. The V gene lost 2 bases and the J gene lost 1 base, with 9 bases spanning the gap. The CDR3 spells CASSLAESNTEAFF. CDR3 nucleotides: TGTGCCAGCAGCTTAGCAGAGTCGAACACTGAAGCTTTCTTT.

This sequence joins TRBV10-2 and TRBJ2-5; no reliable D call. CDR3 size: 15 residues. The germline gives CDR1 WSHSY, CDR2 SAAADI. Trimming stripped 6 bases from V and 2 bases from J, with 16 bases between. Here the CDR3 reads CASSTPTPGQETQYF. The CDR3 nucleotides are TGCGCCAGCAGCACGCCGACTCCCGGTCAAGAGACCCAGTACTTC.

This clone was counted a single time. The chain couples TRBV30 to TRBJ1-4; no clear D gene. Germline loops: CDR1 GTSNPN, CDR2 SVGIG (reference sequence). The CDR3 has 12 residues. Trimming left V 0 bases short and J 7 bases short, with 6 bases between. CDR3 in amino acids: CAWSVRGEKLFF. The CDR3 bases are TGTGCCTGGAGTGTACGAGGTGAAAAACTGTTTTTT.

The V gene is TRBV30, the J gene TRBJ2-1, with 10 nucleotides matching TRBD2. The CDR3 has 15 amino acids. CDR1 is GTSNPN and CDR2 is SVGIG in the germline V gene (reference sequence). Trimming cost V 2 bases and J 5 bases; bases outside gene matches: 6. CDR3 in amino acids: CAWSQTSGPNNEQFF. CDR3 in DNA: TGTGCCTGGAGTCAGACTAGCGGGCCAAACAATGAGCAGTTCTTC.

This chain joins TRBV2 and TRBJ1-4; TRBD1 is a possible D gene (5 bases). This CDR3 contains 13 residues. Germline CDR1 SNHLY, CDR2 FYNNEI. With 6 bases removed from V and 3 bases from J, the gap between germline ends came to 8 bases. The CDR3 sequence is CASRGTPNEKLFF. CDR3 in DNA: TGTGCCAGCAGGGGGACGCCTAATGAAAAACTGTTTTTT. The variable domain in full, completed from reference TRBV2 and TRBJ1-4, reads EPEVTQTPSHQVTQMGQEVILRCVPISNHLYFYWYRQILGQKVEFLVSFYNNEISEKSEIFDDQFSVERPDGSNFTLKIRSTKLEDSAMYFCASRGTPNEKLFFGSGTQLSVL.

The chain employs TRBV18 and TRBJ2-1, with D hard to call. The germline V gene encodes CDR1 KGHSH and CDR2 LQKENI. The CDR3 is 17 residues long. Trimming left V 0 bases short and J 5 bases short, with 17 bases between. CDR3: CASSPPLPGTNHNEQFF. DNA of the CDR3: TGTGCCAGCTCACCACCGCTGCCAGGAACCAACCACAATGAGCAGTTCTTC.

This rearrangement joins TRBV27 to TRBJ1-5; D is undetermined. Trimming took off 2 bases at V and 0 bases at J, with 8 bases between the two ends. Germline V gives CDR1 MNHEY, CDR2 SMNVEV (reference sequence). This CDR3 comprises 15 residues. The CDR3 region has the DNA TGTGCCAGCAGTTTAGAGGGCTATAGCAATCAGCCCCAGCATTTT. Its translation is CASSLEGYSNQPQHF.

CDR3 sequence reads: CASSAQTPGETQYF. The CDR3 coding sequence is TGTGCCAGCAGTGCCCAGACTCCGGGGGAGACCCAGTACTTC. V and J are TRBV2 and TRBJ2-5, with D perhaps matching TRBD2 (5 bases). CDR1 and CDR2 from the germline V gene are SNHLY and FYNNEI. V dropped 4 bases and J dropped 5 bases, with 14 bases sitting between them. The CDR3 totals 14 residues. The whole variable domain, remainder taken from reference TRBV2 and TRBJ2-5, is EPEVTQTPSHQVTQMGQEVILRCVPISNHLYFYWYRQILGQKVEFLVSFYNNEISEKSEIFDDQFSVERPDGSNFTLKIRSTKLEDSAMYFCASSAQTPGETQYFGPGTRLLVL.

The chain employs TRBV5-1 and TRBJ2-7; 8 bases fit TRBD1. The CDR3 is made up of 16 amino acids. Germline V gene lookup returns CDR1 SGHRS and CDR2 YFSETQ. After removal of 0 bases from V and 2 bases from J, the junction contained 7 bases not matched to a gene. The chain's CDR3 is CASSLEPGQGAYEQYF. The CDR3 DNA reads TGCGCCAGCAGCTTGGAGCCCGGACAGGGCGCCTACGAGCAGTACTTC.

The J gene is TRBJ1-2, the V gene TRBV18; D call uncertain. The CDR3 sequence is 15 residues long. Trimming removed 4 bases from V and 0 bases from J, with 12 bases in between. Per germline, CDR1 KGHSH and CDR2 LQKENI. The CDR3 region is CASSLSHGSNYGYTF. In DNA, the CDR3 is TGTGCCAGCTCACTCAGTCACGGATCTAACTATGGCTACACCTTC.

The rearrangement joins TRBV7-9 to TRBJ2-1, with 15 positions matching TRBD2. V lost 5 bases and J lost 0; bases outside the gene matches: 5. The CDR3 is 18 amino acids. The germline gives CDR1 SEHNR, CDR2 FQNEAQ (reference sequence). CDR3 region: CASSGLAGGLSSYNEQFF. DNA of the CDR3: TGTGCCAGCAGCGGACTAGCGGGAGGGCTTAGCTCCTACAATGAGCAGTTCTTC.

The rearrangement links TRBV19 to TRBJ1-2; D remains ambiguous. With 3 bases removed from V and 8 bases from J, the gap between germline ends came to 10 bases. The CDR3 sequence is 12 residues long. Per the germline V gene, CDR1 is LNHDA and CDR2 is SQIVND (reference sequence). CDR3 loop: CASSITANGYTF. The CDR3 DNA follows: TGTGCCAGTAGTATCACGGCTAACGGCTACACCTTC.